These 18 T cell receptor beta chains share one sample of origin, sequenced in a study of control samples from healthy donors and cancer patients. Data came from immunoSEQ multiplex PCR; TCRdb stores just in-frame clones and leaves some out. The table includes under 85,000 clones, roughly 87% detected once. The sequenced material came from PBMCs. These receptors all come from a man in his sixties with colorectal cancer.

V is TRBV7-9 and J is TRBJ2-3; 8 bases match TRBD2. The length of the CDR3 is 14 residues. Germline CDR1 reads SEHNR; CDR2 reads FQNEAQ (reference sequence). CDR3 residues: CAASGSGATDTQYF. The CDR3 bases are TGTGCGGCCAGCGGGAGCGGGGCCACAGATACGCAGTATTTT.

The chain has TRBV7-2 and TRBJ1-2, with TRBD1 identical over 7 bases. The CDR3 is made up of 15 amino acids. With V trimmed by 1 base and J by 7 bases, 9 bases remained unmatched. Looked up from germline, CDR1 is SGHTA and CDR2 is FQGNSA. The CDR3 here is CASSLESSRGGGYTF. The CDR3 bases are TGTGCCAGCAGCTTAGAGTCTAGCAGGGGGGGTGGCTACACCTTC.

The chain has TRBV7-6 and TRBJ2-7, with TRBD1 identical over 11 bases. The junction had 9 bases not matched to a gene; V was cut back by 5 bases and J by 6 bases. The germline CDR1 and CDR2 sequences are SGHVS and FNYEAQ. The CDR3 spans 15 residues. CDR3 region: CASSQRTGGFSEQYF. CDR3 in DNA: TGTGCCAGCAGCCAGCGGACAGGGGGCTTCTCCGAGCAGTACTTC.

The rearrangement joins TRBV25-1 to TRBJ2-7; no firm D call. The CDR3 totals 15 residues. Germline values: CDR1 MGHDK, CDR2 SYGVNS. Trimming shortened V by 5 bases and J by 3 bases, and 17 bases separated the two germline ends. This chain's CDR3 is CASSPMRGVVYEQYF. DNA for the CDR3: TGTGCCAGCAGTCCTATGAGAGGCGTAGTCTACGAGCAGTACTTC.

The V call is TRBV10-2, the J call TRBJ1-2, with a tentative D call TRBD1 (5 bases). The CDR3 runs 15 residues. With 4 bases removed from V and 1 base from J, the gap between germline ends came to 13 bases. Germline V gene data show CDR1 as WSHSY and CDR2 as SAAADI. CDR3 in DNA: TGCGCCAGCAGTGCCGGGACGGGGAATAACTATGGCTACACCTTC. Its protein is CASSAGTGNNYGYTF.

The count of this clone is one. The V and J genes are TRBV27 and TRBJ2-7; 11 bases match TRBD1. The V gene's germline CDR1 is MNHEY and CDR2 SMNVEV (reference sequence). The length of the CDR3 is 15 residues. The V segment lost 8 bases and the J segment 1 base; nucleotides outside the gene matches: 7. The CDR3 nucleotides read TGTGCCAGCTGGAGAGGGACAGGGGGTTCCTACGAGCAGTACTTC. It yields the protein CASWRGTGGSYEQYF.

This clone was detected once. V and J are TRBV6-6 and TRBJ2-6, with no clear D. CDR3 size: 16 residues. V was shortened by 6 bases and J by 3 bases, with 15 bases between the two germline ends. Germline CDR1 MNHNY, CDR2 SVGAGI (reference sequence). CDR3 residues: CASSSYDRVGANVLTF. As DNA, the CDR3 is TGTGCCAGCAGCAGTTACGATAGAGTTGGGGCCAACGTCCTGACTTTC.

The genes are TRBV7-8 and TRBJ2-7; no firm D call. This CDR3 region has 11 residues. The germline CDR1 and CDR2 sequences are SGHVS and FQNEAQ. V was shortened by 1 base and J by 13 bases, with 11 bases between the two germline ends. CDR3 in amino acids: CASSLEWARYF. CDR3 nucleotide sequence: TGTGCCAGCAGCTTAGAGTGGGCCCGATACTTC.

The CDR3, as DNA: TGTGCCATCAGAAGACCGGGCGGTCATGGCTACACCTTC. This codes for CAIRRPGGHGYTF. The rearrangement joins TRBV10-3 to TRBJ1-2; D ambiguous. Per germline, CDR1 ENHRY and CDR2 SYGVKD. V lost 6 bases and J 6 bases, leaving 14 bases between the germline ends. The CDR3 length is 13 residues.

The V gene is TRBV19, the J gene TRBJ1-3, with unresolved D. Germline-derived CDR1 and CDR2 are LNHDA and SQIVND (reference sequence). This CDR3 contains 15 residues. V lost 1 base, J lost 2 bases, and 9 bases lay in between. CDR3 residues: CASSIGSGAGNTIYF. The CDR3 nucleotides are TGTGCCAGTAGTATAGGGTCAGGCGCTGGAAACACCATATATTTT. Full variable domain (remainder filled in from reference TRBV19 and TRBJ1-3): DGGITQSPKYLFRKEGQNVTLSCEQNLNHDAMYWYRQDPGQGLRLIYYSQIVNDFQKGDIAEGYSVSREKKESFPLTVTSAQKNPTAFYLCASSIGSGAGNTIYFGEGSWLTVV.

DNA for the CDR3: TGTGCCAGCAGCCCGGCCTGGGATTCACCCCTCCACTTT. This gives the protein CASSPAWDSPLHF. The chain couples TRBV4-2 to TRBJ1-6; the D is unclear. CDR3 length: 13 amino acids. The V gene lost 4 bases and the J gene lost 8 bases, with 9 bases spanning the gap. Per germline, CDR1 LGHNA and CDR2 YNFKEQ.

J is TRBJ1-4 and V is TRBV3-1 (or the pseudogene TRBV3-2); maybe TRBD1 (6 bases). Germline V gene data show CDR1 as LGHDT and CDR2 as YNNKEL (reference sequence). There are 15 residues in the CDR3. The ends were cut back, 3 bases at V and 3 bases at J, with 11 bases in the middle. The CDR3 bases are TGTGCCAGCAGCCAGCAAAGACAGGCTAATGAAAAACTGTTTTTT. It is translated as CASSQQRQANEKLFF.

The genes are TRBV5-5 and TRBJ2-7; no clear D. The CDR3 sequence is 13 residues long. Germline lookup yields CDR1 SGHKS and CDR2 YYEKEE (reference sequence). Trimming took off 2 bases at V and 1 base at J, with 7 bases between the two ends. The DNA of the CDR3 is TGTGCCAGCAGCTTAACACCTTCCTACGAGCAGTACTTC. It yields the protein CASSLTPSYEQYF.

This clone is judged medium-sized (0.01 to 0.1%). This chain joins TRBV11-1 and TRBJ2-5; D gene ambiguous. Trimming left V 1 base short and J 5 bases short, with 11 bases between. The CDR3 contains 14 residues. Germline CDR1 reads SGHAT; CDR2 reads FQDESV (reference sequence). The CDR3 DNA sequence: TGTGCCAGCAGCTTAGAGGTTTCTAAGGAGACCCAGTACTTC. It codes for CASSLEVSKETQYF.

The gene calls are TRBV19 and TRBJ2-3; D remains ambiguous. The CDR3 covers 16 residues. V was trimmed by 1 base and J by 0 bases, leaving 11 bases between them. CDR1 LNHDA and CDR2 SQIVND come from the germline V gene (reference sequence). The CDR3 bases are TGTGCCAGTAGTATAGGTGTGGGCCCAAGCACAGATACGCAGTATTTT. Translation: CASSIGVGPSTDTQYF.

The chain links TRBV11-3 to TRBJ2-5; D is unresolved. The CDR3 has 14 residues. From germline, CDR1 is SGHNT and CDR2 YENEEA. The V end was cut by 2 bases, the J end by 4 bases, with 11 bases between. Here the CDR3 reads CASSLTRYAETQYF. CDR3 nucleotides: TGTGCCAGCAGCTTAACTCGGTACGCAGAGACCCAGTACTTC. The whole variable domain, remainder taken from reference TRBV11-3 and TRBJ2-5, is EAGVVQSPRYKIIEKKQPVAFWCNPISGHNTLYWYLQNLGQGPELLIRYENEEAVDDSQLPKDRFSAERLKGVDSTLKIQPAELGDSAVYLCASSLTRYAETQYFGPGTRLLVL.

This sequence joins TRBV7-8 and TRBJ2-7; tentative D call: TRBD1 (5 bases). Germline V gives CDR1 SGHVS, CDR2 FQNEAQ. This CDR3 region has 14 residues. Trimming stripped 5 bases from V and 4 bases from J, with 15 bases between. The DNA for the CDR3 is TGTGCCAGCAGCCTCAGGGTAGGGCCATACGAGCAGTACTTC. As protein: CASSLRVGPYEQYF.

The chain has TRBV2 and TRBJ2-7, with a possible D match to TRBD1 (6 bases). CDR1 is SNHLY, CDR2 FYNNEI, per germline. The V end lost 4 bases, the J end lost 3 bases, and 10 bases lay between the germline ends. The CDR3 covers 13 residues. The CDR3 spells CASSGGPFYEQYF. In DNA, the CDR3 is TGTGCCAGCAGTGGGGGGCCGTTCTACGAGCAGTACTTC.